This T cell receptor beta chain was identified during a study of T cell changes during pregnancy in multiple sclerosis. The CDR3 consists of 10 residues. The V gene's germline CDR1 is GTSNPN and CDR2 SVGIG (reference sequence). Trimming shortened V by 7 bases and J by 12 bases, and 12 bases separated the two germline ends. Sequenced by immunoSEQ multiplex PCR; TCRdb stores in-frame clones only, minus some. The data show 60,000 to 70,000 clones, with 91% seen just once and approximately 1.3% held by the top ten. This chain links TRBV30 with TRBJ1-4; the D gene is possibly TRBD1 (5 bases). This sample comprised peripheral blood, obtained after pregnancy. This clonotype was obtained from a female donor in good health, enrolled as a control in a pregnancy study. In nucleotides, the CDR3 is TGTGCCTCGGGGGATTGGGAACTGTTTTTT. Its protein is CASGDWELFF.